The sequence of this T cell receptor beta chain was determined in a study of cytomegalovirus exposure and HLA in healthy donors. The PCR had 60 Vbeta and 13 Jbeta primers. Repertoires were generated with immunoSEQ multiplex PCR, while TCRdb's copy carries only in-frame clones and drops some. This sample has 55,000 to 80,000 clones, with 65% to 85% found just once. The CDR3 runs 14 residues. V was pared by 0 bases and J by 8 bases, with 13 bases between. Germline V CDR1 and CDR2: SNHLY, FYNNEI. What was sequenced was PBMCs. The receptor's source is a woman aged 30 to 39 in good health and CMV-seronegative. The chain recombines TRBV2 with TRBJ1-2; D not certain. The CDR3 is CASSEALSRSGYTF. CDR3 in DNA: TGTGCCAGCAGTGAAGCGCTTAGCAGATCGGGCTACACCTTC.